This entry lists 28 T cell receptor beta chains sequenced from one sample in a study of blood T cell repertoires in COVID-19. Here immunoSEQ multiplex PCR was the method, and the copy in TCRdb shows in-frame clones only, minus some. This sample has over 100,000 clones, with about 91% found just once. The source material was peripheral blood. These receptors were obtained from a man aged 45-65 years with acute or convalescent COVID-19.

The gene calls are TRBV20-1 and TRBJ2-3; tentatively, D is TRBD2 (5 bases). The ends were cut back, 8 bases at V and 3 bases at J, with 9 bases in the middle. Germline V gives CDR1 DFQATT, CDR2 SNEGSKA (reference sequence). The CDR3 loop spans 11 amino acids. The CDR3 here is CSQLETDTQYF. In nucleotides, the CDR3 is TGCAGTCAACTAGAGACAGATACGCAGTATTTT.

This chain links TRBV28 with TRBJ1-1, with a weak D call TRBD1 (5 bases). This CDR3 has 13 residues. Trimming shortened V by 6 bases and J by 0 bases, and 8 bases separated the two germline ends. Germline V lookup: CDR1 MDHEN, CDR2 SYDVKM. For the CDR3, the DNA is TGTGCCAGCAGGCGGACACTGAACACTGAAGCTTTCTTT. Residues: CASRRTLNTEAFF.

The chain recombines TRBV7-9 with TRBJ1-1; D is uncertain. CDR3 size: 11 residues. Germline V CDR1 and CDR2: SEHNR, FQNEAQ (reference sequence). Trimming removed 0 bases at V and 10 bases at J, with 6 bases between. CDR3 sequence reads: CASSLAPGAFF. The CDR3 region has the DNA TGTGCCAGCAGCTTAGCCCCAGGAGCTTTCTTT.

This clone was picked up one time. Other DNA sequences from this sample encode an identical CDR3 as well. J is TRBJ1-1 and V is TRBV5-1; no firm D call. From germline, CDR1 is SGHRS and CDR2 YFSETQ. CDR3 length: 14 amino acids. V dropped 0 bases and J dropped 1 base, with 7 bases sitting between them. For the CDR3, the DNA is TGCGCCAGCAGCTTGGGCCCGGGGAACACTGAAGCTTTCTTT. It codes for CASSLGPGNTEAFF.

J is TRBJ1-1 and V is TRBV11-1; D is perhaps TRBD1 (5 bases). CDR1 SGHAT and CDR2 FQDESV come from the germline V gene (reference sequence). The CDR3 spans 14 residues. Trimming cost V 3 bases and J 4 bases, with 12 bases left between them. The chain's CDR3 is CASSLQSGVTEAFF. The CDR3, as DNA: TGTGCCAGCAGCTTGCAATCGGGGGTCACTGAAGCTTTCTTT.

V usage is TRBV12-3 or TRBV12-4 and J usage is TRBJ1-2; D gene unclear. V was shortened by 3 bases and J by 3 bases, with 5 bases between the two germline ends. The CDR3 runs to 12 residues. CDR3 residues: CASSFYDYGYTF. The CDR3 nucleotides read TGTGCCAGCAGTTTCTACGACTATGGCTACACCTTC.

The V and J genes are TRBV12-3 or TRBV12-4 and TRBJ1-2, with 7 bases aligning to TRBD1. This CDR3 is 12 amino acids long. Trimming cost V 5 bases and J 5 bases; bases outside gene matches: 2. The CDR3 nucleotides read TGTGCCAGCAGTACGGGACAGTATGGCTACACCTTC. Encoded protein: CASSTGQYGYTF.

This sequence joins TRBV5-6 and TRBJ1-5, with 9 positions matching TRBD1. This CDR3 is 16 amino acids long. Trimming at V came to 10 bases and at J to 6 bases, leaving 17 bases not matched to a gene. Germline V gene data show CDR1 as SGHDT and CDR2 as YYEEEE. CDR3 bases: TGTGCCCCGGGCAGGACAGGGGACGACGGTAGTCAGCCCCAGCATTTT. Translated, it gives CAPGRTGDDGSQPQHF. The variable domain in full, completed from reference TRBV5-6 and TRBJ1-5, reads DAGVTQSPTHLIKTRGQQVTLRCSPKSGHDTVSWYQQALGQGPQFIFQYYEEEERQRGNFPDRFSGHQFPNYSSELNVNALLLGDSALYLCAPGRTGDDGSQPQHFGDGTRLSIL.

The chain carries TRBV19 and TRBJ1-2, with 8 bases that match TRBD1. V shed 0 bases and J 7 bases; nucleotides not matched to a gene: 10. Per the germline V gene, CDR1 is LNHDA and CDR2 is SQIVND (reference sequence). The CDR3 extends over 16 amino acids. CDR3 bases: TGTGCCAGTAGTATAGACCAGACAGGGGATCGGTCTGGCTACACCTTC. Protein product: CASSIDQTGDRSGYTF.

Note on this clone: Other DNA sequences in this specimen translate into the identical CDR3. This chain connects TRBV5-1 to TRBJ1-1; 7 bases are shared with TRBD1. The CDR3 has 13 residues. Germline CDR1 and CDR2: SGHRS and YFSETQ. Trimming at V came to 2 bases and at J to 4 bases, leaving 2 bases not matched to a gene. The CDR3 DNA sequence: TGCGCCAGCAGCTTTCGGGACAGCACTGAAGCTTTCTTT. As protein: CASSFRDSTEAFF.

V gene TRBV30 combines with J gene TRBJ1-2, with D tentatively TRBD1 (6 bases). Germline CDR1 and CDR2: GTSNPN and SVGIG (reference sequence). Trimming shortened V by 3 bases and J by 0 bases, and 14 bases separated the two germline ends. The length of the CDR3 is 15 residues. CDR3 in DNA: TGTGCCTGGAGGGAAACAGGGCGAGCTAACTATGGCTACACCTTC. Encoded protein: CAWRETGRANYGYTF.

J is TRBJ1-2 and V is TRBV19, with 7 bases identical to TRBD1. The CDR3 is made up of 14 amino acids. The junction had 7 bases not matched to a gene; V was cut back by 9 bases and J by 0 bases. Germline CDR1 LNHDA, CDR2 SQIVND (reference sequence). In DNA, the CDR3 is TGTGCCAGCCAGCGCGGGACAGCTAACTATGGCTACACCTTC. This translates into CASQRGTANYGYTF.

This rearrangement joins TRBV7-2 to TRBJ2-4; possible D gene TRBD2, 6 bases. There are 14 residues in the CDR3. V lost 5 bases, J lost 9 bases, and 17 bases lay in between. Germline CDR1 SGHTA, CDR2 FQGNSA. CDR3 sequence reads: CASSLRTGEGIQYF. For the CDR3, the DNA is TGTGCCAGCAGCCTCCGGACGGGGGAAGGCATTCAGTACTTC.

This chain links TRBV3-1 (or the pseudogene TRBV3-2) with TRBJ2-2; 11 nucleotides line up with TRBD2. The CDR3 has 18 residues. Germline values: CDR1 LGHDT, CDR2 YNNKEL (reference sequence). J lost 2 bases, V lost 7 bases, and 12 bases had no gene match. CDR3 sequence (DNA): TGTGCCAGCAACTCGTGGGGACTAGCGGACGTTAACACCGGGGAGCTGTTTTTT. Translation: CASNSWGLADVNTGELFF.

The genes are TRBV29-1 and TRBJ2-3; TRBD1 might be the D (6 bases). The CDR3 length is 16 residues. Germline CDR1 SQVTM, CDR2 ANQGSEA. Trimming cost V 5 bases and J 0 bases, with 18 bases left between them. The CDR3: CSVLIPLGQSTDTQYF. The CDR3, as DNA: TGCAGCGTTCTTATTCCCCTCGGACAGAGCACAGATACGCAGTATTTT.

The rearrangement uses TRBV2 and TRBJ2-3; 7 nucleotides agree with TRBD1. Germline V gene sequence: CDR1 SNHLY, CDR2 FYNNEI. This CDR3 region has 16 residues. Trimming cost V 5 bases and J 0 bases; bases outside gene matches: 8. The DNA for the CDR3 is TGTGCCAGCAGTCTAGACAGGGACGCTAGCACAGATACGCAGTATTTT. It translates to CASSLDRDASTDTQYF.

This clone was picked up one time. The chain couples TRBV6-5 to TRBJ1-2; no clear D gene. The ends were cut back, 1 base at V and 5 bases at J, with 8 bases in the middle. The CDR3 length is 13 residues. Looked up from germline, CDR1 is MNHEY and CDR2 is SVGAGI. The CDR3 sequence is CASSYLREYGYTF. The CDR3 DNA reads as TGTGCCAGCAGTTACTTAAGGGAGTATGGCTACACCTTC.

This chain joins TRBV29-1 and TRBJ2-2, with 8 bases that match TRBD2. The length of the CDR3 is 13 residues. V trimming: 7 bases; J trimming: 6 bases; junction bases outside the gene matches: 7. Per germline, CDR1 SQVTM and CDR2 ANQGSEA. The CDR3 sequence: CSGARGGAGELFF. The CDR3 bases are TGCAGCGGCGCCCGGGGGGGAGCCGGGGAGCTGTTTTTT.

The chain carries TRBV18 and TRBJ1-3; tentative D call: TRBD1 (6 bases). V was shortened by 9 bases and J by 0 bases, with 12 bases between the two germline ends. This CDR3 has 14 residues. Per germline, CDR1 KGHSH and CDR2 LQKENI. The chain's CDR3 is CASQTGISGNTIYF. CDR3 nucleotide sequence: TGTGCCAGTCAAACAGGGATCTCTGGAAACACCATATATTTT.

This clone has a handful of counts. V is TRBV6-4 and J is TRBJ1-1, with a weak D call TRBD1 (5 bases). V was pared by 6 bases and J by 4 bases, with 18 bases between. This CDR3 has 15 residues. Germline V gene sequence: CDR1 MRHNA, CDR2 SNTAGT. The CDR3 DNA reads as TGTGCCAGCAGCGAGCGGGGGGAGTTGGGCACTGAAGCTTTCTTT. It encodes CASSERGELGTEAFF.

The chain carries TRBV7-9 and TRBJ2-3, with D uncertain. This CDR3 comprises 14 residues. V was clipped by 3 bases and J by 4 bases, with 11 bases between them. Looked up from germline, CDR1 is SEHNR and CDR2 is FQNEAQ (reference sequence). The CDR3 is CASSFTASADTQYF. CDR3 nucleotide sequence: TGTGCCAGCAGCTTTACTGCCAGCGCAGATACGCAGTATTTT.

This clone was observed once. The rearrangement links TRBV7-8 to TRBJ1-2; D is uncertain. This CDR3 contains 16 residues. Deletions cut 2 bases from V and 1 base from J, with 14 bases between. The germline CDR1 and CDR2 sequences are SGHVS and FQNEAQ. In DNA, the CDR3 is TGTGCCAGCAGCTTAACGGGCCAGGACTTTAACTATGGCTACACCTTC. Its translation is CASSLTGQDFNYGYTF.

The chain joins TRBV2 to TRBJ1-4; no firm D call. The V and J ends lost 0 bases and 8 bases respectively, with 13 bases between them. The CDR3 length is 15 residues. The germline V gene encodes CDR1 SNHLY and CDR2 FYNNEI. In nucleotides, the CDR3 is TGTGCCAGCAGTGAAGCCTCGGGATTTCGCGAAAAACTGTTTTTT. Protein sequence: CASSEASGFREKLFF. Variable domain in full (rest from reference TRBV2 and TRBJ1-4): EPEVTQTPSHQVTQMGQEVILRCVPISNHLYFYWYRQILGQKVEFLVSFYNNEISEKSEIFDDQFSVERPDGSNFTLKIRSTKLEDSAMYFCASSEASGFREKLFFGSGTQLSVL.

The chain employs TRBV18 and TRBJ2-7, with TRBD1 matching over 9 bases. The germline CDR1 and CDR2 sequences are KGHSH and LQKENI. The CDR3 has 14 residues. Trimming cost V 6 bases and J 1 base; bases outside gene matches: 4. The CDR3 is CASSRQGGSYEQYF. CDR3 sequence (DNA): TGTGCCAGCTCCCGACAGGGGGGGTCCTACGAGCAGTACTTC.

This clone was seen just once. The rearrangement links TRBV27 to TRBJ2-5; unclear D gene. Trimming removed 3 bases at V and 0 bases at J, with 11 bases between. Germline lookup yields CDR1 MNHEY and CDR2 SMNVEV (reference sequence). CDR3 length: 15 amino acids. CDR3 bases: TGTGCCAGCAGTTTTTCCTCCCGGTACCAAGAGACCCAGTACTTC. Its protein product is CASSFSSRYQETQYF.

The chain recombines TRBV9 with TRBJ1-1; D may be TRBD1 (6 bases). Germline CDR1 and CDR2: SGDLS and YYNGEE. Trimming pared 4 bases from V and 8 bases from J, leaving 9 bases between. CDR3 length equals 11 residues. The CDR3 sequence is CASSTDREAFF. The CDR3 region has the DNA TGTGCCAGCAGCACCGACAGGGAAGCTTTCTTT.

V usage is TRBV20-1 and J usage is TRBJ2-7; TRBD1 is a possible D gene (5 bases). Germline loops: CDR1 DFQATT, CDR2 SNEGSKA (reference sequence). The CDR3 spans 14 residues. V dropped 3 bases and J dropped 3 bases, with 15 bases sitting between them. In DNA form, the CDR3 reads TGCAGTGCTAGTGGGGAAGGGGCGGACTACGAGCAGTACTTC. Protein sequence: CSASGEGADYEQYF.

The chain joins TRBV5-1 to TRBJ1-5; D might be TRBD1 (6 bases). This CDR3 contains 14 residues. Germline V gives CDR1 SGHRS, CDR2 YFSETQ. Trimming removed 1 base at V and 6 bases at J, with 11 bases between. The CDR3 DNA reads TGCGCCAGCAGCTTGAGGGGGGGGGCTCAGCCCCAGCATTTT. It is translated as CASSLRGGAQPQHF.